This T cell receptor beta chain was sequenced during a study of regulatory T cells in long-lasting Graves disease. In this sample, this clonotype turned up many times. Building the TCR beta libraries relied on iRepertoire HTBI primers, and CDR3 regions underwent Arm-PCR. TCRdb reprocessed the multiplex PCR reads via MiXCR and lists one record per CDR3 protein. The repertoire holds a few hundred thousand distinct CDR3 sequences, with roughly a sixth as singletons. Documented time point: newly diagnosed GD, antithyroid drugs for less than 3 months. Extracted PBMC RNA gave rise to the TCR library. The CDR3 runs 13 residues. V was trimmed by 3 bases and J by 2 bases, leaving 8 bases between them. Germline assignment: CDR1 KGHSH and CDR2 LQKENI. This sample also appeared in a second study, on T cells in Graves' hyperthyroidism and ophthalmopathy. That work states: Also found in blood were most expanded thyroid clonotypes above 0.001.

The chain has TRBV18 and TRBJ2-7; no clear D gene. Specimen: peripheral blood mononuclear cells (PBMCs), collected at new diagnosis, from a patient treated with antithyroid drugs. This receptor was taken from a man in his forties or fifties with Graves disease. CDR3 bases: TGTGCCAGCTCACCGTCGGACCCCTACGAGCAGTACTTC. Translating it yields CASSPSDPYEQYF. The whole variable domain, filled in from reference TRBV18 and TRBJ2-7, reads NAGVMQNPRHLVRRRGQEARLRCSPMKGHSHVYWYRQLPEEGLKFMVYLQKENIIDESGMPKERFSAEFPKEGPSILRIQQVVRGDSAAYFCASSPSDPYEQYFGPGTRLTVT.